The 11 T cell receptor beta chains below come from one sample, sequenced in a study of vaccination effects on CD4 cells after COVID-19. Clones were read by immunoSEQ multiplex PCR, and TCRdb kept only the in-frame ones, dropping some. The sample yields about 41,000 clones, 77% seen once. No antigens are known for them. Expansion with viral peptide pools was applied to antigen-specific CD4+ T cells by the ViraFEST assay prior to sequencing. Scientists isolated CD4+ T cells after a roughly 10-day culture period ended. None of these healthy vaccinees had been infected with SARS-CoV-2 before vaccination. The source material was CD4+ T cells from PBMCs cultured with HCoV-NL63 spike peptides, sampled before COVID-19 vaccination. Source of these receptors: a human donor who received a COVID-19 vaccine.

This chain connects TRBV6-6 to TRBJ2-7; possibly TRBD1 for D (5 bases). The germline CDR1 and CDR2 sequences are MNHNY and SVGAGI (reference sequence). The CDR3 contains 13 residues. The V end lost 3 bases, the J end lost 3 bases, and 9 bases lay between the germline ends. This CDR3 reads CASSYTQGYEQYV. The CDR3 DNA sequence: TGTGCCAGCAGTTATACCCAGGGCTACGAGCAGTACGTC.

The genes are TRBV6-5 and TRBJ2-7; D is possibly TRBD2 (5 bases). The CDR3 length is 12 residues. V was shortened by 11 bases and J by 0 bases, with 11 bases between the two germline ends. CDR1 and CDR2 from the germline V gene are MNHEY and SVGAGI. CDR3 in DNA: TGTGCCTCAAGAGGGAGCTCCTACGAGCAGTACGTC. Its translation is CASRGSSYEQYV.

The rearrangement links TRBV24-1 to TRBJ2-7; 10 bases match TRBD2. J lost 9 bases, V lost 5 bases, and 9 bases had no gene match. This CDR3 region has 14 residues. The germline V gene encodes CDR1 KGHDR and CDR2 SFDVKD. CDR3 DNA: TGTGCCACCAGTGGGACTAGCGGTTGGAGGGGGCAGTACGTC. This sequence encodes CATSGTSGWRGQYV.

The CDR3 bases are TGTGCCAGCATCCTGGCGGGACGCAGTCTAGCCAAAAACATTCAGTACTTC. Translated, it gives CASILAGRSLAKNIQYF. This chain connects TRBV27 to TRBJ2-4, with D possibly being TRBD2 (6 bases). The V end lost 7 bases, the J end lost 0 bases, and 19 bases lay between the germline ends. CDR3 length: 17 residues. Germline CDR1 reads MNHEY; CDR2 reads SMNVEV (reference sequence).

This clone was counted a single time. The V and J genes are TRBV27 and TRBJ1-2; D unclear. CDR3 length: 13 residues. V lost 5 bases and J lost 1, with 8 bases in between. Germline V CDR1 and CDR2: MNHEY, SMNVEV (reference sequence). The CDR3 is CASSPRHNYGYTF. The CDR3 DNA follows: TGTGCCAGCAGTCCCCGACATAACTATGGCTACACCTTC.

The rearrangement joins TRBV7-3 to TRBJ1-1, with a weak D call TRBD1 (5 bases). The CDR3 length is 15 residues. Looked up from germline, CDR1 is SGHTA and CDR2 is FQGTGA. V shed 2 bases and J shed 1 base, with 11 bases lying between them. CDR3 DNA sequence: TGTGCCAGCAGCTTAGGGGACTCAAGGAACACTGAAGCTTTCTTT. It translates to CASSLGDSRNTEAFF.

In nucleotides, the CDR3 is TGCGCCAGCAGCTTGGGGGCGATCCAAGAGACCCAGTACTTC. Its translation: CASSLGAIQETQYF. The J gene is TRBJ2-5, the V gene TRBV5-1; D gene ambiguous. Germline V gives CDR1 SGHRS, CDR2 YFSETQ. This CDR3 has 14 amino acids. The germline V and J ends were trimmed by 0 bases and 1 base, with 7 bases remaining between them.

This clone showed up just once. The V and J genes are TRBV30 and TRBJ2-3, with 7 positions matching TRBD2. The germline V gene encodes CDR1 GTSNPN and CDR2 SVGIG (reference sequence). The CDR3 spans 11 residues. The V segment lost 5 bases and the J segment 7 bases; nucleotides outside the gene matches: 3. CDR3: CAWGGGNTQYF. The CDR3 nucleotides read TGTGCCTGGGGCGGGGGAAATACGCAGTATTTT.

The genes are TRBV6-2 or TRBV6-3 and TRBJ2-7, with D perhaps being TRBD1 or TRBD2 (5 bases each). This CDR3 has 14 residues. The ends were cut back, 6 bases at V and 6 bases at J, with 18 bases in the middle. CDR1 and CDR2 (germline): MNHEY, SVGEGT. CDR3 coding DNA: TGTGCCAGCAGCCGCCCGGGATCTAGGGGCGAGCAGTACGTC. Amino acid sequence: CASSRPGSRGEQYV.

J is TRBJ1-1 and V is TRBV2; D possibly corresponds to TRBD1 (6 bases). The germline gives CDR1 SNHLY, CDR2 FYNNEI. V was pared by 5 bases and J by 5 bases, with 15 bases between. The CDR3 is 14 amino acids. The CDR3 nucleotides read TGTGCCAGCAGTCTACAGGGCGGCGAAACTGAAGCTTTCTTT. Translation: CASSLQGGETEAFF.

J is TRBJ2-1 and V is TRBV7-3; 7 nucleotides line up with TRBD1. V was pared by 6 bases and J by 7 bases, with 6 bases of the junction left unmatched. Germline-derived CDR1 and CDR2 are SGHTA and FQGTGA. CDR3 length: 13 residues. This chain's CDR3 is CASRQGRGNEQFF. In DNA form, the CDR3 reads TGTGCCAGCAGACAGGGGCGTGGGAATGAGCAGTTCTTC.